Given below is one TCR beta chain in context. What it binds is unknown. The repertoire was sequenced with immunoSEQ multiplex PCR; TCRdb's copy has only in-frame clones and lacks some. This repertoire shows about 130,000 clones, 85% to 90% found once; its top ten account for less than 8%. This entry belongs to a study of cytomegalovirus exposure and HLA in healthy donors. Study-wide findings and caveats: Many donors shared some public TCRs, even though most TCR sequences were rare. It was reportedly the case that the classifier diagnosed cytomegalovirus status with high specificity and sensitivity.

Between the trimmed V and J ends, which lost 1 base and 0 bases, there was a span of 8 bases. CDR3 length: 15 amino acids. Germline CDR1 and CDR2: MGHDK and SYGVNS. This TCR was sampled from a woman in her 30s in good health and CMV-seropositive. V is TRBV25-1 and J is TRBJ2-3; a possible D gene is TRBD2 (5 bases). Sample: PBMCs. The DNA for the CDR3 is TGTGCCAGCAGTGAATCGGGGTATAGCACAGATACGCAGTATTTT. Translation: CASSESGYSTDTQYF. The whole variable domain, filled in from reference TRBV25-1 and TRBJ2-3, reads EADIYQTPRYLVIGTGKKITLECSQTMGHDKMYWYQQDPGMELHLIHYSYGVNSTEKGDLSSESTVSRIRTEHFPLTLESARPSHTSQYLCASSESGYSTDTQYFGPGTRLTVL.